This TCR beta chain emerged from a study of beta chain features in type 1 diabetes. The study's findings and limits: More deletions and fewer insertions at VDJ junctions were seen in type 1 diabetes patients.

What was sequenced were expressed TCRB transcripts, since all of the isolated RNA had been reverse transcribed. The protocol was immunoSEQ multiplex PCR, while the TCRdb copy is restricted to in-frame clones and leaves out a portion. The sample records some 330,000 clones, approximately 10% being singletons. This clone was recorded a few times. Its antigen is not known. This CDR3 is 14 amino acids long. CDR1 is SGHTS and CDR2 is YDEGEE in the germline V gene. Trimming removed 4 bases at V and 1 base at J, with 10 bases between. This receptor was obtained from a woman aged 25 to 39 in good health. The sequencing sample was made of naive CD4+ T cells from blood. J is TRBJ2-3 and V is TRBV5-8; maybe TRBD2 (6 bases). CDR3 sequence reads: CASSPGLGTDTQYF. CDR3 nucleotides: TGTGCCAGCAGCCCGGGACTCGGCACAGATACGCAGTATTTT.